Sequencing of this TCR beta chain was carried out in a study of T cell changes during pregnancy in multiple sclerosis. Some clones are missing from TCRdb's copy, which holds only in-frame ones; the method was immunoSEQ multiplex PCR. This sample has 25,000 to 35,000 clones, with roughly 86% found just once. The sample here was CD8+ T cells from peripheral blood mononuclear cells, taken in the second trimester of pregnancy. This clonotype was obtained from a female donor with multiple sclerosis, enrolled in a pregnancy study.

CDR3 amino acids: CASITFSGEYNEQFF. The CDR3 coding sequence is TGTGCCAGCATAACATTTAGCGGGGAATACAATGAGCAGTTCTTC. This chain links TRBV7-9 with TRBJ2-1; TRBD2 agrees at 8 bases. The J segment lost 4 bases and the V segment lost 7 bases, leaving 9 bases of the junction unmatched. There are 15 residues in the CDR3. In germline, CDR1 is SEHNR, CDR2 FQNEAQ (reference sequence). The whole variable domain, filled in from reference TRBV7-9 and TRBJ2-1, reads DTGVSQNPRHKITKRGQNVTFRCDPISEHNRLYWYRQTLGQGPEFLTYFQNEAQLEKSRLLSDRFSAERPKGSFSTLEIQRTEQGDSAMYLCASITFSGEYNEQFFGPGTRLTVL.